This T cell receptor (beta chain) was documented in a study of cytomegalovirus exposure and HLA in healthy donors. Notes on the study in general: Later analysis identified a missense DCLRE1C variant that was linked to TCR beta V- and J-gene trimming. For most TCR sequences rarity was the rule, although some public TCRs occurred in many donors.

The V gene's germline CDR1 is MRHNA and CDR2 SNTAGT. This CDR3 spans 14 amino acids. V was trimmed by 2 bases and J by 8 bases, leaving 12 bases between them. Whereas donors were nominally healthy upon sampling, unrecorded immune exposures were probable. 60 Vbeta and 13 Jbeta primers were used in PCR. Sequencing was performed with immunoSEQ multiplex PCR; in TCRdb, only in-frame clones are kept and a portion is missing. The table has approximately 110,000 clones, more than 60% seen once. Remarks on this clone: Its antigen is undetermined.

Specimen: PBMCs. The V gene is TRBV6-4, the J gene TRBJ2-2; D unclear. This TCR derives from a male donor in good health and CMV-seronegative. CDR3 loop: CASSDEVASGELFF. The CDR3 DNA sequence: TGTGCCAGCAGTGACGAGGTAGCTTCGGGGGAGCTGTTTTTT.